One TCR beta chain is described in this entry. This receptor's antigen is unknown. Per-base qualities were not stored, and no clone one base away is much larger. The CDR3 goes from the cysteine to the phenylalanine over 17 residues. Just CDR3 DNA is preserved here, 51 bases in frame from base 1. The junction carries 24 bases between V and J, which are trimmed by 4 bases and 6 bases respectively. The germline V gene yields LGHNA for CDR1 and YSLEER for CDR2. This sample was taken from a study of shared clonotypes between healthy human individuals (dated by TCRdb to the early 2020s). Regarding the study in general: Two women and three men aged 18 to 49 years were included in the cohort. For each donor, CD4 naive and CD4 memory were each run on three plates, CD8 naive on two plates, and CD8 memory on one plate. The study deeply sequenced blood TCR repertoires of 5 or 6 healthy adults to estimate repertoire size and the extent of clonotype sharing between individuals. To increase sequencing depth and limit assay-specific biases, TCR repertoire library preparation and sequencing were carried out by different laboratories using diverse techniques. Between about 0.85 and 9.5 billion PBMCs per donor were obtained by leukapheresis.

On the study overall, not on this receptor specifically: Estimated clonotype richness was generally larger for naive than for memory subsets. Sampling was restricted to blood, and TCR repertoires in tissues likely differ from the TCR repertoires found in blood. The small number of donors limited the genetic and exposure-history diversity represented. Incomplete sequencing was indicated by rarefaction of sorted-subset datasets, despite the large sequencing depth. Pairwise subsampling indicated that sequencing depth was expected to affect the degree of clonotype sharing among donors. Compared with non-shared clonotypes, the clonotypes found in all four sorted-subset donors had higher generation probabilities. Across four donors, approximately 5% of naive CD4, roughly 3.4% of naive CD8, approximately 2.5% of memory CD4, and approximately 0.4% of memory CD8 clonotypes were shared.

The donors were healthy, HIV-negative adults with no recently reported acute infections or vaccinations. Every donor was a Caucasian adult living in Nashville, Tennessee, USA. CD4+ T cells were enriched by magnetic negative selection, after which naive cells were positively selected on CD45RA and the negative fraction was taken as the memory subset. Blood was obtained by leukapheresis, after which PBMCs were separated by Ficoll-Histopaque density gradient centrifugation and cryopreserved in liquid nitrogen vapor phase. Analytical flow cytometry was used to check the purity and quantity of every magnetically sorted T cell population. Genomic DNA was isolated from every sorted fraction and measured by UV absorbance on a Nanodrop 2000c. TCR CDR3 regions were amplified from genomic DNA by multiplex PCR using the deep immunoSEQ assay. Genomic DNA extracted from each cell subset was distributed evenly over all wells of several immunoSEQ 96-well plates, and each plate served as one replicate. Each replicate PCR for sorted subsets received roughly 0.2 ug genomic DNA, equal to roughly 29,000 T cell genomes. Purified libraries were measured with a Qubit 3.0 fluorometer, size-checked on a Bioanalyzer 2100, and measured again with the KAPA Library Quantification kit. A separate single-read 150-cycle Illumina NextSeq 550 flow cell was used to sequence each immunoSEQ 96-well plate. Per the original workflow: The immunoSEQ output contained only junctional sequences without quality scores, so filtering could not match that applied to full-length reads. Sequences were annotated with PyIR, a Python wrapper for IgBLAST v1.9, using IMGT germline references to assign V/J genes and CDR3. Reads were filtered out if the reads had weak V/J assignments (E-value above 1e-6), no CDR3, stop codons, out-of-frame junctions, or ambiguous translated residues. V3J clonotypes were defined by identical inferred V gene, J gene, and CDR3 amino acid sequence. To compute the percentage overlap between repertoires, the number of shared unique clonotypes was divided by the size of the smaller repertoire. Three approaches were used to assess repertoire richness: RTK rarefaction, the Chao1 estimator, and Recon v2.1 estimates of unobserved clonotypes. Generation probabilities for all TCRbeta clonotypes obtained by the gDNA method from a few donors were computed using OLGA. TCRdb stores this immuneACCESS table with in-frame sequences only. Part of the clones is absent; in the studies checked, under half of the shortfall reflects unresolved V genes, and no reason is known for the rest. V, J and clone size are taken as reported in that table, and D and trimming were inferred from the DNA itself. For this sample the table gives some 2,500,000 clones, of which 93% were detected only once. Around 0.37% of the sample is taken by the ten largest.

Input material: naive CD4+ T cells from PBMCs. The intended sense of this specimen's cell subset or site label: CD45RA+ positively selected. The source of this sequence is a man younger than 35 in good health. Some clones in this sample may be carry-over from other donors' samples. This receptor chain uses TRBV4-3 and TRBJ1-2, with TRBD1 perhaps the D gene, on 5 matching bases. The CDR3: CASSRRWTDRIGDGYTF. DNA sequence: TGCGCCAGCAGCCGGCGGTGGACGGACCGCATAGGGGATGGCTACACCTTC.